This T cell receptor (beta chain) came from a study of technical replicates of blood from several donors. Assay used: immunoSEQ multiplex PCR; TCRdb lists only in-frame clones, some missing. The table includes about 60,000 clones, approximately 86% detected once. The receptor was isolated from a human donor in good health. Some clones in this sample may be carry-over from other donors' samples. Sequencing was performed on PBMCs.

The CDR3 sequence: CASSVRTGIGELFF. CDR3 sequence (DNA): TGCGCCAGCAGCGTACGGACAGGGATCGGGGAGCTGTTTTTT. V usage is TRBV4-3 and J usage is TRBJ2-2; 8 positions agree with TRBD1. With V trimmed by 5 bases and J by 7 bases, 6 bases remained unmatched. This CDR3 contains 14 residues. The V gene's germline CDR1 is LGHNA and CDR2 YSLEER.